This TCR beta chain was sequenced for a study of T cells in tumors after PD-1 blockade. On the study more broadly: Each patient got pembrolizumab 200 mg every 3 weeks or cemiplimab 350 mg every 2 weeks. Study observations and caveats: Two pre-treatment samples showed no clonal replacement between them. Clonal replacement, not reinvigoration, is suggested for expanded exhausted CD8+ clones after therapy.

The CDR3 has 16 residues. In germline, CDR1 is LNHDA, CDR2 SQIVND (reference sequence). The V end lost 0 bases, the J end lost 4 bases, and 12 bases lay between the germline ends. The table came from immunoSEQ multiplex PCR; TCRdb's copy has only in-frame clones and leaves some out. The repertoire holds about 12,000 clones, 63% seen once, with roughly 15% in the top ten. Remarks on this clone: The antigen remains unidentified.

Sequenced material: tumor tissue, taken before anti-PD-1 treatment. The chain uses TRBV19 and TRBJ2-2; tentative D call: TRBD2 (6 bases). The clonotype comes from a human donor with basal cell carcinoma. The CDR3 sequence is CASSIDLQGGTGELFF. In DNA form, the CDR3 reads TGTGCCAGTAGTATAGATCTCCAGGGAGGCACCGGGGAGCTGTTTTTT. Full variable domain (rest looked up from reference TRBV19 and TRBJ2-2): DGGITQSPKYLFRKEGQNVTLSCEQNLNHDAMYWYRQDPGQGLRLIYYSQIVNDFQKGDIAEGYSVSREKKESFPLTVTSAQKNPTAFYLCASSIDLQGGTGELFFGEGSRLTVL.